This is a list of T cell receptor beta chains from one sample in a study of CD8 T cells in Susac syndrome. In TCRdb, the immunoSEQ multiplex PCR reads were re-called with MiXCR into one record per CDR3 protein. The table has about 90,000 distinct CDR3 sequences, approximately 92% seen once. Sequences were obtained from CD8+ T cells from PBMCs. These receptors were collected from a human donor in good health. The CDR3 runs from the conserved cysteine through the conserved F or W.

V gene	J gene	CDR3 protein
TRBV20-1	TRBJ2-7	CSAHRPAGPYEQYF
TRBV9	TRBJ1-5	CASSVTGGVQPQHF
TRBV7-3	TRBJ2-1	CASSSGTGGYNEQFF
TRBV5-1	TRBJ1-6	CASSLEVSKSYNSPLHF
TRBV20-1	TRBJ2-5	CSARTGPETQYF
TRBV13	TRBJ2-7	CASSLGQGNSYEQYF
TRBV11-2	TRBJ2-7	CASSAGTGSSYEQYF
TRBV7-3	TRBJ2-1	CASSPSGGAEEQFF
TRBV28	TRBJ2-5	CASSTGLETQYF
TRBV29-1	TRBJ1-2	CSVEGAANYGYTF
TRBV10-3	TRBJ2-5	CAISDRETQYF
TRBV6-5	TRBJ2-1	CASSYSRGAYEQFF
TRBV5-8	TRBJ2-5	CASTSNGGPEAQYF
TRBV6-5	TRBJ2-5	CASSYDRVAGGQETQYF
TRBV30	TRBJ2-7	CAWKRGAYEQYF
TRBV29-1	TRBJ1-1	CSAPLGDLEAFF
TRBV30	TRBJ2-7	CAWSVSSPGWAYEQYF
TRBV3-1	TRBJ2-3	CASSQEGTRARDTQYF
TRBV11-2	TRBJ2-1	CASSFGGWEQFF
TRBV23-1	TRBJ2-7	CASSLWGHRDYEQYF
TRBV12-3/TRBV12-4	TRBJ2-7	CASSLLGSEQYF
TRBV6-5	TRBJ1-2	CASSYAGTDYYGYTF
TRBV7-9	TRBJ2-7	CASSLGERGVHEQYF
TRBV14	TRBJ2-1	CASSRIRDRLYNEQFF
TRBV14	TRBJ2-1	CASSQAQGGVNNEQFF
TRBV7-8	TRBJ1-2	CASSYGDRTGGYTF
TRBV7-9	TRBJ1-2	CASSSTRTGLDGYTF
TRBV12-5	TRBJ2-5	CASGSSREDQETQYF
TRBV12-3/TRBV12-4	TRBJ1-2	CASSFYPGGEVDYGYTF
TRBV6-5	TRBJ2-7	CASSYPITGTGRGEQYF
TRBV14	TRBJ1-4	CASSQEENEKLFF
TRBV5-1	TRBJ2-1	CASSLEGGVYNEQFF
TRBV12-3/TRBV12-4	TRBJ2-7	CASSYLAGAYEQYF
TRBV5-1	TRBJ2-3	CASSLLGLAGGRTDTQYF
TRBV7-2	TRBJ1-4	CASSLIGQGDEKLFF
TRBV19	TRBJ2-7	CASSTPRTGLYYEQYF
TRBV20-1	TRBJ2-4	CSALRPAIAKNIQYF
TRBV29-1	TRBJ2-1	CSVESGSDEQFF
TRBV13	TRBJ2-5	CASSLLSPETQYF
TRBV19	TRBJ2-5	CASSWTGGGLETQYF
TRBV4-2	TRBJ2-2	CASSTDREDGTGELFF
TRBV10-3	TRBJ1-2	CAIGKWDYGYTF
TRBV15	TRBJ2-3	CATSAQGPTQYF